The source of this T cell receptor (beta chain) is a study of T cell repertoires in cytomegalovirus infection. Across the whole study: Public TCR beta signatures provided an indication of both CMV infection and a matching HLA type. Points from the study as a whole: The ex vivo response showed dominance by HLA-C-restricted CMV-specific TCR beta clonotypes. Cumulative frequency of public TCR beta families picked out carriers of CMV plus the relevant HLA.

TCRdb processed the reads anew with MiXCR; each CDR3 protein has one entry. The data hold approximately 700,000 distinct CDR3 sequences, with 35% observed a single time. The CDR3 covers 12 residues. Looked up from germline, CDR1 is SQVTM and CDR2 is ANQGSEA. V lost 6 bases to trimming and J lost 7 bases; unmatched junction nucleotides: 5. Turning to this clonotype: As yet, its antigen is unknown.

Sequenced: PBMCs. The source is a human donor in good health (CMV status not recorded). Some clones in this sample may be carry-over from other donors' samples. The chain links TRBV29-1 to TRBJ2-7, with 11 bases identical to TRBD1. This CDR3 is CSVGQGDGEQYF. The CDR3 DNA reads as TGCAGCGTGGGACAGGGGGACGGTGAGCAGTACTTC.